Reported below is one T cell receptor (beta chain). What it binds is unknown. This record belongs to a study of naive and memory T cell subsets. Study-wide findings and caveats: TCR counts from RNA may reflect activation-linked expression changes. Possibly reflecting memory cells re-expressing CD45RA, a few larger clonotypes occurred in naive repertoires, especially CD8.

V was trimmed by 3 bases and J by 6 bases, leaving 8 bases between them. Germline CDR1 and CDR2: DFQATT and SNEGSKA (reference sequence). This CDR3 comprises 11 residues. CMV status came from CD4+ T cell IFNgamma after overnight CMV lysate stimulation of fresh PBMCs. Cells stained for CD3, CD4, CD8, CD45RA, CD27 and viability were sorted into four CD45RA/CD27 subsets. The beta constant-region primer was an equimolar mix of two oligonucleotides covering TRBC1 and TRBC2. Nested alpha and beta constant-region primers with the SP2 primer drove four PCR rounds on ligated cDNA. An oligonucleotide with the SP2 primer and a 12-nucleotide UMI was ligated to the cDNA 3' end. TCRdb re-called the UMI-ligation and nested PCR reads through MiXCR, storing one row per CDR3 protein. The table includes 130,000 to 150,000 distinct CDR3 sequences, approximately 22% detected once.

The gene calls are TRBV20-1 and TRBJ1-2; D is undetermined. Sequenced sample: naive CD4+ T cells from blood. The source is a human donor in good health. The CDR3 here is CSARGRDGYTF. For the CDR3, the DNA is TGCAGTGCTAGGGGTCGGGATGGCTACACCTTC.